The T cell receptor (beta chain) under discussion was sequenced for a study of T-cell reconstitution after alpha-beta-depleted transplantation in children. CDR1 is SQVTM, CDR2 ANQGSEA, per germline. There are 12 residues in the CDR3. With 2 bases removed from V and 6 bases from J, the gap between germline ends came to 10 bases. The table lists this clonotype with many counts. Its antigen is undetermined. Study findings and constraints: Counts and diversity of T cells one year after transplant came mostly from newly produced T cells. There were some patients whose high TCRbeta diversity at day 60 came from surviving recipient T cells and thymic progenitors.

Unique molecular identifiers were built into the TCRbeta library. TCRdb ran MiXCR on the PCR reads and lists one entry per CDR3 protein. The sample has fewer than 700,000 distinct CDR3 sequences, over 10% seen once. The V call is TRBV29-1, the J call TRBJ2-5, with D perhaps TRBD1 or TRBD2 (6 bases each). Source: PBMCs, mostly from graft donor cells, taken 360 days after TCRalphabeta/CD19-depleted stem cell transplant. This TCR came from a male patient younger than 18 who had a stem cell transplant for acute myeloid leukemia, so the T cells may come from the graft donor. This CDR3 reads CSVERGEQTQYF. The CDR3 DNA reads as TGCAGCGTTGAAAGGGGGGAACAGACCCAGTACTTC. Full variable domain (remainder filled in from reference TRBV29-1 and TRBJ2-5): SAVISQKPSRDICQRGTSLTIQCQVDSQVTMMFWYRQQPGQSLTLIATANQGSEATYESGFVIDKFPISRPNLTFSTLTVSNMSPEDSSIYLCSVERGEQTQYFGPGTRLLVL.